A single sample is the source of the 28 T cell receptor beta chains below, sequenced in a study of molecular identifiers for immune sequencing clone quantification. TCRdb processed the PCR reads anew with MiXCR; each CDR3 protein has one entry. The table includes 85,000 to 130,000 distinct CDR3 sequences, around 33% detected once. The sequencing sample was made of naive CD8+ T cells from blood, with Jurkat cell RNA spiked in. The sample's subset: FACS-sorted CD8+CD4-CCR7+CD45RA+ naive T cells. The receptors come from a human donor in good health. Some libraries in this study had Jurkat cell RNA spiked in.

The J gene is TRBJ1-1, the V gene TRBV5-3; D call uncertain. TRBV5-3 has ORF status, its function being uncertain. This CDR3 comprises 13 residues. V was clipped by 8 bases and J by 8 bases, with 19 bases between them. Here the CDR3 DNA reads TGTGCCAGCGGCTTACCTTCGGGGAGAGAAGCTTTCTTT. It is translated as CASGLPSGREAFF.

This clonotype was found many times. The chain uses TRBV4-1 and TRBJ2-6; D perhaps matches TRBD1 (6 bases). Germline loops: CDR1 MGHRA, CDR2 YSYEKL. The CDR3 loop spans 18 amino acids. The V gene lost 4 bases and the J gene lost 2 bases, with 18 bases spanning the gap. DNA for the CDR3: TGCGCCAGCAGCCCCAGGGGTCTTACCCCCACTGGGGCCAACGTCCTGACTTTC. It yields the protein CASSPRGLTPTGANVLTF.

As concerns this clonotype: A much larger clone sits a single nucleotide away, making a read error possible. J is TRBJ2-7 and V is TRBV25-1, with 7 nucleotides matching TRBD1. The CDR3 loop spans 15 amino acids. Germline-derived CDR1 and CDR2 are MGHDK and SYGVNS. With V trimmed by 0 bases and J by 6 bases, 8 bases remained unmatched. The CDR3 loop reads CASSEYKQDRTEQYF. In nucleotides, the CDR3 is TGTGCCAGCAGTGAATATAAACAGGACAGGACCGAGCAGTACTTC.

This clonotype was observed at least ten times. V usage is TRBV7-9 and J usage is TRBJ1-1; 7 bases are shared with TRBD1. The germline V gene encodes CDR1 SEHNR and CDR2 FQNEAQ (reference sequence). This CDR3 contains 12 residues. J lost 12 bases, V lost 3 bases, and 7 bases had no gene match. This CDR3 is CASSFQQGFTFF. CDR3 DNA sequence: TGTGCCAGCAGCTTTCAACAGGGGTTTACTTTCTTT.

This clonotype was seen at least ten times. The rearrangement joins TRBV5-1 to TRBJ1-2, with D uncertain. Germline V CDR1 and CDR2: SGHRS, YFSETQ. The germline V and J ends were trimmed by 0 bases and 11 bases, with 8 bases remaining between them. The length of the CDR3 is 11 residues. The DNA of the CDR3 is TGCGCCAGCAGCTTGGGGACCTTTTACACCTTC. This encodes CASSLGTFYTF. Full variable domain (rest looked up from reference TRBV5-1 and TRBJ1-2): KAGVTQTPRYLIKTRGQQVTLSCSPISGHRSVSWYQQTPGQGLQFLFEYFSETQRNKGNFPGRFSGRQFSNSRSEMNVSTLELGDSALYLCASSLGTFYTFGSGTRLTVV.

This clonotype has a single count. CDR3 sequence (DNA): TGTGCCAGCGGTCCTTCTTACGGAGGGATATTTTATGAGCAGTTCTTC. Amino acid sequence: CASGPSYGGIFYEQFF. J is TRBJ2-1 and V is TRBV27; D may be TRBD2 (6 bases). V was pared by 8 bases and J by 8 bases, with 25 bases between. CDR3 length equals 16 residues. Germline V gene lookup returns CDR1 MNHEY and CDR2 SMNVEV (reference sequence).

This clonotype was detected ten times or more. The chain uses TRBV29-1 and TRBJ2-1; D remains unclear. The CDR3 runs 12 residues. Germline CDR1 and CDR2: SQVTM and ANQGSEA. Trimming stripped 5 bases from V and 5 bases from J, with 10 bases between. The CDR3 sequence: CSVFVFHNEQFF. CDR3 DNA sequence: TGCAGCGTTTTTGTGTTTCACAATGAGCAGTTCTTC.

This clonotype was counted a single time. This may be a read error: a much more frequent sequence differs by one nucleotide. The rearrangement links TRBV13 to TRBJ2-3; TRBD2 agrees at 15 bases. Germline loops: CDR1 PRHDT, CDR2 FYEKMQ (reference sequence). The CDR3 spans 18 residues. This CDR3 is CASSGGLAGGAFADTRYF. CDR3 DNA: TGTGCCAGCAGCGGGGGACTAGCGGGAGGCGCATTTGCAGATACGCGGTATTTT.

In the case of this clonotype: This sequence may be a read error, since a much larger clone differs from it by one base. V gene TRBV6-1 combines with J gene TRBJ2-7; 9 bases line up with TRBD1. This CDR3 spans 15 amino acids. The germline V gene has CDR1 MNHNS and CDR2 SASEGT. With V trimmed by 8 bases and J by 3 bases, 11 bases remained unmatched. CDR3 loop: CASCGGTGRIYEQYF. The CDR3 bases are TGTGCCAGCTGTGGAGGGACAGGGAGGATCTACGAGCAGTACTTC.

CDR3 sequence: CASSVDGCDSYNSPLHF. The CDR3 nucleotides are TGTGCCAGCAGCGTAGACGGCTGTGACTCCTATAATTCACCCCTCCACTTT. V usage is TRBV9 and J usage is TRBJ1-6; unclear D gene. The CDR3 is made up of 17 amino acids. V was shortened by 0 bases and J by 0 bases, with 10 bases between the two germline ends. Germline CDR1 SGDLS, CDR2 YYNGEE. Supplemented by reference TRBV9 and TRBJ1-6, the full variable domain reads DSGVTQTPKHLITATGQRVTLRCSPRSGDLSVYWYQQSLDQGLQFLIQYYNGEERAKGNILERFSAQQFPDLHSELNLSSLELGDSALYFCASSVDGCDSYNSPLHFGNGTRLTVT.

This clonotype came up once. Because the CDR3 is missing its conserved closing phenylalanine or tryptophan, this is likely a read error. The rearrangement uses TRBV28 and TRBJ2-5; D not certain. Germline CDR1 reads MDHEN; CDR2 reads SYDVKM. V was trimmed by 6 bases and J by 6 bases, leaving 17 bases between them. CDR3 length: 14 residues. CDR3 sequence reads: CASRSTRGRKTQYY. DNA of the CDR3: TGTGCCAGCAGATCCACGCGAGGTAGGAAGACCCAGTACTAC.

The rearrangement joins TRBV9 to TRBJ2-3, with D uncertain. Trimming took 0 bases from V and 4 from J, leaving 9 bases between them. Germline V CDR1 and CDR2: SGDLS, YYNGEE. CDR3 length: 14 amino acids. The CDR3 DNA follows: TGTGCCAGCAGCGTAGACACCTCTCCAGATACGCAGTATTTT. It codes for CASSVDTSPDTQYF. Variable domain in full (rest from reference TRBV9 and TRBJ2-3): DSGVTQTPKHLITATGQRVTLRCSPRSGDLSVYWYQQSLDQGLQFLIQYYNGEERAKGNILERFSAQQFPDLHSELNLSSLELGDSALYFCASSVDTSPDTQYFGPGTRLTVL.

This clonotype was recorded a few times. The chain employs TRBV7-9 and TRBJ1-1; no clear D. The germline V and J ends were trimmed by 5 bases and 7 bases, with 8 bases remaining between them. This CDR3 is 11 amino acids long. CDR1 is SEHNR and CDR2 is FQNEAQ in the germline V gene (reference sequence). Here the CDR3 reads CASSRWSEAFF. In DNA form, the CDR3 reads TGTGCCAGCAGCCGCTGGAGTGAAGCTTTCTTT.

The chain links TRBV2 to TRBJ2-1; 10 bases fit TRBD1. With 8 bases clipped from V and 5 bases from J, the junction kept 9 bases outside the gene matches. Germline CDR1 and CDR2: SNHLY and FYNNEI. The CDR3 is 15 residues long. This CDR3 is CASPTGTGVHNEQFF. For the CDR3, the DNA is TGTGCCAGCCCTACCGGGACAGGGGTCCACAATGAGCAGTTCTTC.

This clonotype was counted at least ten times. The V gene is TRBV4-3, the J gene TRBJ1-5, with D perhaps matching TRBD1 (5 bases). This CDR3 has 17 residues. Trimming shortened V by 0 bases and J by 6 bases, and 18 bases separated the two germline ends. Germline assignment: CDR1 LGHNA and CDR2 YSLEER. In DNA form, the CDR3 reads TGCGCCAGCAGCCAAGATCGCACCTCCAGGGTTGGTCAGCCCCAGCATTTT. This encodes CASSQDRTSRVGQPQHF.

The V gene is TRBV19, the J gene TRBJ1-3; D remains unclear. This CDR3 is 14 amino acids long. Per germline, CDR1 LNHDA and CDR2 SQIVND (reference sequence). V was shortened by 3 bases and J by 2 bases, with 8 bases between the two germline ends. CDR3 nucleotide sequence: TGTGCCAGTAGTATTTTGGCGACTGGAAACACCATATATTTT. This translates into CASSILATGNTIYF.

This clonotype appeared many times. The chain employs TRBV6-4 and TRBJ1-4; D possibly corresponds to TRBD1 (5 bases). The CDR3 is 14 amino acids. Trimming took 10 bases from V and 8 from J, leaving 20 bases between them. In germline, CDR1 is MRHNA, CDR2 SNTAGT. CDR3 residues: CATPGHPSREKLFF. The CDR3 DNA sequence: TGTGCCACCCCGGGGCACCCGTCTAGGGAAAAACTGTTTTTT.

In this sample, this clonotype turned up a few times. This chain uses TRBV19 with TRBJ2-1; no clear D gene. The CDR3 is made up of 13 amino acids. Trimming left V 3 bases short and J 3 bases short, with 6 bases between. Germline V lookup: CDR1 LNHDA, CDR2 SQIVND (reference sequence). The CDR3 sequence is CASSIALYNEQFF. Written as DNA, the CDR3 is TGTGCCAGTAGTATTGCCCTCTACAATGAGCAGTTCTTC.

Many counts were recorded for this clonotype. The DNA of the CDR3 is TGTGCCAGCAGCTTAGCAGGGTGGACTGAAGCTTTCTTT. Protein product: CASSLAGWTEAFF. The chain uses TRBV27 and TRBJ1-1; tentative D call: TRBD1 (5 bases). Germline CDR1 is MNHEY and CDR2 is SMNVEV (reference sequence). Trimming removed 6 bases at V and 5 bases at J, with 13 bases between. The CDR3 length is 13 residues.

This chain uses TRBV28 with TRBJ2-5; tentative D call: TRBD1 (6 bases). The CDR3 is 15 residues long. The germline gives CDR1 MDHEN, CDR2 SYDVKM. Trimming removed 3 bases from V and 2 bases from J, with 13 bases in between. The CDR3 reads CASSFRQGLQETQYF. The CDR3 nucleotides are TGTGCCAGCAGTTTTCGGCAGGGGTTACAAGAGACCCAGTACTTC.

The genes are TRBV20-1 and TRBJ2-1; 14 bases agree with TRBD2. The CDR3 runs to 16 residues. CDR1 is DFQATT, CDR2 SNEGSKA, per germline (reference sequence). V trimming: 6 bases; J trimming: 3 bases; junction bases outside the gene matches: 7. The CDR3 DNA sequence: TGCAGTGCCGGGACTAGCGGGAGTTCCTACTACAATGAGCAGTTCTTC. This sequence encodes CSAGTSGSSYYNEQFF.

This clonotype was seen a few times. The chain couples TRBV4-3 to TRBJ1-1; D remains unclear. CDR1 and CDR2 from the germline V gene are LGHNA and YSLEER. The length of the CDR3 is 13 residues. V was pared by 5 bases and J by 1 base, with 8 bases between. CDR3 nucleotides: TGCGCCAGCAGCATAACAGCGAACACTGAAGCTTTCTTT. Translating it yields CASSITANTEAFF.

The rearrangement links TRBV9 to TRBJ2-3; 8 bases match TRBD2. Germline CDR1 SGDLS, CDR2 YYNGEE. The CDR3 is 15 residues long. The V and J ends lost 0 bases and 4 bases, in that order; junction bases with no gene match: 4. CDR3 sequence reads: CASSVGGGPADTQYF. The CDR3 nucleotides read TGTGCCAGCAGCGTAGGCGGGGGGCCCGCAGATACGCAGTATTTT.

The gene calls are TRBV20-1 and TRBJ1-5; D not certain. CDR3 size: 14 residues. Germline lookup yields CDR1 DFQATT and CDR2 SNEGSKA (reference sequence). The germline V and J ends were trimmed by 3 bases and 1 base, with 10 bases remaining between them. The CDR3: CSARAVLSNQPQHF. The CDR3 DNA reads TGCAGTGCTAGGGCGGTCCTAAGCAATCAGCCCCAGCATTTT.

The CDR3 DNA is TGTGCCAGTAGTATTCCGGGGACTCCAAGGGGCACCGGGGAGCTGTTTTTT. This encodes CASSIPGTPRGTGELFF. The V call is TRBV19, the J call TRBJ2-2, with D perhaps TRBD2 (6 bases). CDR3 size: 17 residues. Between the trimmed V and J ends, which lost 3 bases and 4 bases, there was a span of 18 bases. From germline, CDR1 is LNHDA and CDR2 SQIVND (reference sequence).

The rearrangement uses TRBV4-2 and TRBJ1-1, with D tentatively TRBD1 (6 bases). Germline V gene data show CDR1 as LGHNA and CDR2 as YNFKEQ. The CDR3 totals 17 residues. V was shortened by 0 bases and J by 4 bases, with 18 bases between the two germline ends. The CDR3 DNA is TGTGCCAGCAGCCAAGATCCTTACAGGGTAGATAGCACTGAAGCTTTCTTT. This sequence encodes CASSQDPYRVDSTEAFF.

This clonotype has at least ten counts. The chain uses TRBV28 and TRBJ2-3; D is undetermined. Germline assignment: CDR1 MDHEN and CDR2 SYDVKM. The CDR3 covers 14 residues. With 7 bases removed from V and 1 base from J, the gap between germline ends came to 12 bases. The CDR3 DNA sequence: TGTGCCAGCACACCATTGGTTCGCACAGATACGCAGTATTTT. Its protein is CASTPLVRTDTQYF.

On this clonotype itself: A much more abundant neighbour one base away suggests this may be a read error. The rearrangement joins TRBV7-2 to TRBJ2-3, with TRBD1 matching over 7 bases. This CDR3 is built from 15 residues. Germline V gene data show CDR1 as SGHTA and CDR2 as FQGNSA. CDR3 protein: CAGSPGTATTDTQYF. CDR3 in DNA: TGTGCCGGCAGCCCTGGGACAGCCACCACAGATACGCAGTATTTT.